This entry lists 26 T cell receptor beta chains sequenced from one sample in a study of technical replicates of blood from several donors. The assay was immunoSEQ multiplex PCR, and TCRdb's table has in-frame clones only and misses some. The sample carries 74,000 or so clones, roughly 91% recorded once. Sequencing was carried out using T cells isolated from PBMCs. These receptor sequences come from a human donor in good health.

The genes are TRBV19 and TRBJ2-7; 7 bases are a match to TRBD1. The V gene's germline CDR1 is LNHDA and CDR2 SQIVND (reference sequence). The length of the CDR3 is 14 residues. V lost 6 bases and J lost 6; bases outside the gene matches: 11. In DNA form, the CDR3 reads TGTGCCAGTAGGAGACAGGGTTTGATCAGCGAGCAGTACTTC. It is translated as CASRRQGLISEQYF.

The CDR3 DNA follows: TGTGCCAGCCGCGGCGGCCCCTACGAGCAGTACTTC. Translating it yields CASRGGPYEQYF. This sequence joins TRBV6-5 and TRBJ2-7; D is unclear. CDR3 length: 12 amino acids. The germline V and J ends were trimmed by 8 bases and 2 bases, with 10 bases remaining between them. Germline V gives CDR1 MNHEY, CDR2 SVGAGI.

The chain is built from TRBV30 and TRBJ2-3; 10 nucleotides agree with TRBD2. The CDR3 has 15 amino acids. With V trimmed by 0 bases and J by 6 bases, 6 bases remained unmatched. Germline CDR1 and CDR2: GTSNPN and SVGIG (reference sequence). The CDR3 region is CAWSVQAGGPDTQYF. The DNA of the CDR3 is TGTGCCTGGAGTGTACAAGCGGGAGGGCCCGATACGCAGTATTTT.

The genes are TRBV7-8 and TRBJ2-5; D is undetermined. Germline V gene lookup returns CDR1 SGHVS and CDR2 FQNEAQ. Trimming pared 1 base from V and 3 bases from J, leaving 12 bases between. CDR3 length equals 15 residues. The CDR3 DNA reads as TGTGCCAGCAGCTTAGAGTGGCACACGAAAGAGACCCAGTACTTC. This gives the protein CASSLEWHTKETQYF. Based on the CDR3 plus reference TRBV7-8 and TRBJ2-5, the full variable domain is GAGVSQSPRYKVAKRGQDVALRCDPISGHVSLFWYQQALGQGPEFLTYFQNEAQLDKSGLPSDRFFAERPEGSVSTLKIQRTQQEDSAVYLCASSLEWHTKETQYFGPGTRLLVL.

The gene calls are TRBV5-1 and TRBJ1-1, with TRBD1 matching over 7 bases. V dropped 4 bases and J dropped 0; count of bases not matched to a gene: 6. The CDR3 has 15 residues. Looked up from germline, CDR1 is SGHRS and CDR2 is YFSETQ. The CDR3 DNA is TGCGCCAGCAGCGGGGGACAGTATGTGAACACTGAAGCTTTCTTT. Residues: CASSGGQYVNTEAFF.

The rearrangement uses TRBV7-9 and TRBJ1-1; 8 bases fit TRBD1. CDR3 size: 15 residues. With 3 bases clipped from V and 4 bases from J, the junction kept 7 bases outside the gene matches. Per the germline V gene, CDR1 is SEHNR and CDR2 is FQNEAQ (reference sequence). The CDR3 sequence: CASSFPGGLGTEAFF. CDR3 sequence (DNA): TGTGCCAGCAGCTTCCCAGGGGGCCTGGGCACTGAAGCTTTCTTT. Drawing the rest from reference TRBV7-9 and TRBJ1-1, the complete variable domain is DTGVSQNPRHKITKRGQNVTFRCDPISEHNRLYWYRQTLGQGPEFLTYFQNEAQLEKSRLLSDRFSAERPKGSFSTLEIQRTEQGDSAMYLCASSFPGGLGTEAFFGQGTRLTVV.

The genes are TRBV27 and TRBJ2-6, with D tentatively TRBD2 (5 bases). V shed 5 bases and J shed 2 bases, with 10 bases lying between them. Germline V gene data show CDR1 as MNHEY and CDR2 as SMNVEV (reference sequence). This CDR3 contains 15 residues. CDR3 DNA sequence: TGTGCCAGCAGTCGGGGTTTAGCTGGGGCCAACGTCCTGACTTTC. It encodes CASSRGLAGANVLTF.

The rearrangement joins TRBV2 to TRBJ2-1, with D maybe TRBD1 (6 bases). The CDR3 has 16 residues. Germline V gene sequence: CDR1 SNHLY, CDR2 FYNNEI. V lost 2 bases and J lost 4, with 15 bases in between. The DNA of the CDR3 is TGTGCCAGCAGTGAAACGATACAGGGTCGGTACAATGAGCAGTTCTTC. Translated, it gives CASSETIQGRYNEQFF.

The chain combines TRBV4-2 with TRBJ1-2; D might be TRBD1 (6 bases). Looked up from germline, CDR1 is LGHNA and CDR2 is YNFKEQ. There are 15 residues in the CDR3. Trimming pared 0 bases from V and 4 bases from J, leaving 12 bases between. The CDR3 loop reads CASSQEWGLIYGYTF. CDR3 nucleotide sequence: TGTGCCAGCAGCCAAGAGTGGGGGCTCATCTATGGCTACACCTTC.

The chain uses TRBV6-1 and TRBJ2-5; perhaps TRBD1 as D (5 bases). CDR1 and CDR2 (germline): MNHNS, SASEGT. The CDR3 contains 15 residues. Trimming pared 2 bases from V and 2 bases from J, leaving 12 bases between. The CDR3 is CASSESRREQETQYF. The CDR3 DNA is TGTGCCAGCAGTGAATCTCGCAGGGAACAAGAGACCCAGTACTTC.

The chain carries TRBV29-1 and TRBJ2-5; no clear D. Germline CDR1 reads SQVTM; CDR2 reads ANQGSEA. Trimming shortened V by 7 bases and J by 5 bases, and 11 bases separated the two germline ends. The CDR3 extends over 11 amino acids. The CDR3 DNA follows: TGCAGCGCTTCTCAGGCGGAGACCCAGTACTTC. Amino acids: CSASQAETQYF.

The chain carries TRBV27 and TRBJ1-1, with 7 bases aligning to TRBD1. V trimming: 4 bases; J trimming: 2 bases; junction bases outside the gene matches: 13. The CDR3 consists of 17 residues. Germline V gene data show CDR1 as MNHEY and CDR2 as SMNVEV (reference sequence). The CDR3 DNA reads TGTGCCAGCAGTTCTTTGAGAAGACAGGGCACAAACACTGAAGCTTTCTTT. Its translation is CASSSLRRQGTNTEAFF.

The chain couples TRBV2 to TRBJ2-2; a weak D match, TRBD1 (5 bases). This CDR3 has 12 amino acids. Germline V gives CDR1 SNHLY, CDR2 FYNNEI. Trimming cost V 10 bases and J 5 bases, with 11 bases left between them. CDR3 sequence reads: CANIRGTGELFF. CDR3 sequence (DNA): TGTGCCAACATTAGGGGTACCGGGGAGCTGTTTTTT.

The chain is built from TRBV28 and TRBJ2-7; D possibly corresponds to TRBD2 (6 bases). This CDR3 contains 14 residues. CDR1 and CDR2 from the germline V gene are MDHEN and SYDVKM. V dropped 1 base and J dropped 3 bases, with 10 bases sitting between them. CDR3 sequence (DNA): TGTGCCAGCAGTTTATTGGGAGGCGGCTACGAGCAGTACTTC. Its translation: CASSLLGGGYEQYF.

The chain couples TRBV19 to TRBJ2-3; 10 bases agree with TRBD2. CDR3 length: 18 amino acids. In germline, CDR1 is LNHDA, CDR2 SQIVND (reference sequence). J lost 2 bases, V lost 3 bases, and 11 bases had no gene match. The CDR3 loop is CASSIATTGTSATDTQYF. Written as DNA, the CDR3 is TGTGCCAGTAGTATCGCTACGACCGGGACTAGCGCCACAGATACGCAGTATTTT.

This rearrangement joins TRBV6-1 to TRBJ2-3, with D uncertain. Trimming took off 4 bases at V and 2 bases at J, with 10 bases between the two ends. Germline V gene sequence: CDR1 MNHNS, CDR2 SASEGT. CDR3 length: 14 amino acids. The CDR3 spells CASSVRLATDTQYF. Here the CDR3 DNA reads TGTGCCAGCAGTGTTCGACTGGCCACAGATACGCAGTATTTT.

This clone has a single count. This chain joins TRBV5-4 and TRBJ2-5; 9 nucleotides match TRBD2. V was pared by 3 bases and J by 1 base, with 10 bases of the junction left unmatched. Looked up from germline, CDR1 is SGHNT and CDR2 is YYREEE (reference sequence). CDR3 size: 17 residues. CDR3 DNA: TGTGCCAGCAGCTCCTCCGGGACTAGCCGACTCCAAGAGACCCAGTACTTC. Amino acids: CASSSSGTSRLQETQYF.

In nucleotides, the CDR3 is TGTGCCAGCAGCTTAAGAGGGACTAGCGGGAGTGAGCAGTTCTTC. It translates to CASSLRGTSGSEQFF. The V gene is TRBV7-3, the J gene TRBJ2-1, with 14 bases aligning to TRBD2. Germline CDR1 is SGHTA and CDR2 is FQGTGA. The ends lost 1 base at V and 9 bases at J; junction bases unmatched: 2. CDR3 size: 15 residues. Full variable domain (missing parts from reference TRBV7-3 and TRBJ2-1): GAGVSQTPSNKVTEKGKYVELRCDPISGHTALYWYRQSLGQGPEFLIYFQGTGAADDSGLPNDRFFAVRPEGSVSTLKIQRTERGDSAVYLCASSLRGTSGSEQFFGPGTRLTVL.

The J gene is TRBJ1-1, the V gene TRBV28; D is uncertain. V lost 4 bases and J lost 4, with 7 bases in between. Germline V lookup: CDR1 MDHEN, CDR2 SYDVKM. This CDR3 comprises 12 residues. CDR3 bases: TGTGCCAGCAGTTCTGGCGGCACTGAAGCTTTCTTT. Its protein is CASSSGGTEAFF. The full variable domain, completed using reference TRBV28 and TRBJ1-1, is DVKVTQSSRYLVKRTGEKVFLECVQDMDHENMFWYRQDPGLGLRLIYFSYDVKMKEKGDIPEGYSVSREKKERFSLILESASTNQTSMYLCASSSGGTEAFFGQGTRLTVV.

V gene TRBV9 combines with J gene TRBJ1-5; TRBD1 is a possible D gene (5 bases). The CDR3 extends over 15 amino acids. In germline, CDR1 is SGDLS, CDR2 YYNGEE. Deletions cut 5 bases from V and 5 bases from J, with 17 bases between. The DNA of the CDR3 is TGTGCCAGCAGGCAAGATGACAGCATAGATCAGCCCCAGCATTTT. Translated, it gives CASRQDDSIDQPQHF.

Only a few counts were recorded for this clone. The chain links TRBV12-5 to TRBJ1-5; unclear D gene. CDR3 size: 13 residues. Per germline, CDR1 LGHNT and CDR2 FRNRAP. Trimming pared 1 base from V and 4 bases from J, leaving 5 bases between. The CDR3 nucleotides are TGTGCTAGTGGTTTGGGACTGAATCAGCCCCAGCATTTT. The encoded protein is CASGLGLNQPQHF.

The CDR3 bases are TGTGCCAGCAGTTACTTCACTAGCGGGAGGGGGACAGATACGCAGTATTTT. Residues: CASSYFTSGRGTDTQYF. The J gene is TRBJ2-3, the V gene TRBV6-8; 13 bases map to TRBD2. Germline V CDR1 and CDR2: MNHGY, SAAAGT. This CDR3 region has 17 residues. The ends lost 1 base at V and 3 bases at J; junction bases unmatched: 4.

The V gene is TRBV29-1, the J gene TRBJ1-1; 7 bases agree with TRBD1. The CDR3 totals 15 residues. The germline gives CDR1 SQVTM, CDR2 ANQGSEA. After removal of 6 bases from V and 3 bases from J, the junction contained 13 bases not matched to a gene. The CDR3 spells CSVYGTVAVDTEAFF. The DNA of the CDR3 is TGCAGCGTATACGGGACAGTAGCTGTGGACACTGAAGCTTTCTTT.

The chain combines TRBV7-9 with TRBJ1-1; 10 nucleotides agree with TRBD1. Germline CDR1 reads SEHNR; CDR2 reads FQNEAQ (reference sequence). The CDR3 is 13 residues long. With 9 bases clipped from V and 5 bases from J, the junction kept 6 bases outside the gene matches. The CDR3 DNA is TGTGCCAGACGAGGACAGGGGGAGACTGAAGCTTTCTTT. It encodes CARRGQGETEAFF.

This chain joins TRBV19 and TRBJ1-4; TRBD1 agrees at 9 bases. The length of the CDR3 is 14 residues. Trimming removed 5 bases from V and 8 bases from J; junction bases left unmatched: 6. Germline V gene data show CDR1 as LNHDA and CDR2 as SQIVND (reference sequence). The DNA for the CDR3 is TGTGCCAGTAGTGTGACAGGGGGATACGAAAAACTGTTTTTT. This encodes CASSVTGGYEKLFF.

The sample holds a few counts of this clone. The V gene is TRBV19, the J gene TRBJ1-1; D is uncertain. Germline V lookup: CDR1 LNHDA, CDR2 SQIVND (reference sequence). This CDR3 comprises 12 residues. Trimming cost V 0 bases and J 5 bases, with 4 bases left between them. CDR3 amino acids: CASSIDRTEAFF. The CDR3 region has the DNA TGTGCCAGTAGTATAGATCGGACTGAAGCTTTCTTT.